The source of this T cell receptor beta chain is a study of cytomegalovirus exposure and HLA in healthy donors. Study context: Genotyping showed around 81% of about 370 donors falling in the Caucasian-associated ancestry cluster. Study outcomes and limitations: Previously analyzed data showed that most TCR beta V segments were productive at a frequency of about 87% or about 30%.

These donors counted as nominally healthy when sampled, but unrecorded immune exposures were likely. The germline CDR1 and CDR2 sequences are ENHRY and SYGVKD. The CDR3 runs 17 residues. V dropped 0 bases and J dropped 2; count of bases not matched to a gene: 10. The study ran its PCR with 60 Vbeta and 13 Jbeta primers. Method: immunoSEQ multiplex PCR; TCRdb's copy keeps in-frame clones and lacks some. This sample has about 57,000 clones; approximately 80% occur once, and the top ten carry roughly 4%. On this clone itself: What it binds is unknown.

V gene TRBV10-3 combines with J gene TRBJ2-7, with 7 nucleotides matching TRBD1. The specimen sequenced was PBMCs. The sequence was obtained from a man aged 30-40 years in good health and CMV-seronegative. CDR3 nucleotide sequence: TGTGCCATCAGTGAGTCGATGGTCCAGGACAGGCCCTACGAGCAGTACTTC. Protein: CAISESMVQDRPYEQYF.